This entry lists 22 T cell receptor beta chains sequenced from one sample in a study of blood T cell repertoires in COVID-19. Some clones are missing from TCRdb's copy, which holds only in-frame ones; the method was immunoSEQ multiplex PCR. The table shows 140,000 to 150,000 clones, with approximately 80% occurring only once. The sample comprised peripheral blood. The receptors come from a woman aged 50 to 60 with acute or convalescent COVID-19.

This rearrangement joins TRBV7-2 to TRBJ1-2; 10 nucleotides match TRBD1. Germline V gene lookup returns CDR1 SGHTA and CDR2 FQGNSA. The ends lost 5 bases at V and 6 bases at J; junction bases unmatched: 9. The CDR3 loop spans 15 amino acids. CDR3 coding DNA: TGTGCCAGCAGCCCATGGACAGGGGGTAGGCATGGCTACACCTTC. This sequence encodes CASSPWTGGRHGYTF.

The chain has TRBV6-6 and TRBJ2-5, with 8 bases lining up with TRBD2. Per the germline V gene, CDR1 is MNHNY and CDR2 is SVGAGI (reference sequence). This CDR3 region has 15 residues. The trim removed 6 bases at V and 2 bases at J, leaving 8 bases unmatched. CDR3 residues: CASSPLGGGQETQYF. The CDR3 DNA sequence: TGTGCCAGCAGCCCCCTCGGGGGGGGACAAGAGACCCAGTACTTC.

In this sample, this clone turned up a few times. This CDR3 is also generated by other DNA sequences in the sample. This chain links TRBV9 with TRBJ1-5, with a possible D match to TRBD1 (5 bases). Germline values: CDR1 SGDLS, CDR2 YYNGEE. CDR3 length: 15 amino acids. The V and J ends lost 0 bases and 3 bases respectively, with 10 bases between them. The DNA of the CDR3 is TGTGCCAGCAGCGTAGGGGGGGGGAACAATCAGCCCCAGCATTTT. Translated, it gives CASSVGGGNNQPQHF.

This clone showed up just once. The rearrangement uses TRBV6-2 or TRBV6-3 and TRBJ1-5; no firm D call. Germline values: CDR1 MNHEY, CDR2 SVGEGT. The CDR3 spans 13 residues. V lost 5 bases and J lost 9, with 14 bases in between. The CDR3 nucleotides read TGTGCCAGCAGTGAGACCGTTCCGGGGCCCCAGCATTTT. This translates into CASSETVPGPQHF.

The chain has TRBV30 and TRBJ2-3; TRBD1 agrees at 7 bases. Per the germline V gene, CDR1 is GTSNPN and CDR2 is SVGIG (reference sequence). The CDR3 runs to 11 residues. With 1 base clipped from V and 10 bases from J, the junction kept 2 bases outside the gene matches. The CDR3 loop reads CAWSATGAQYF. The CDR3 DNA follows: TGTGCCTGGAGTGCAACAGGGGCGCAGTATTTT.

The genes are TRBV5-4 and TRBJ1-1; TRBD1 matches at 7 bases. Germline-derived CDR1 and CDR2 are SGHNT and YYREEE (reference sequence). The CDR3 spans 15 residues. V shed 0 bases, J shed 5 bases, and the junction held 7 bases outside the gene matches. DNA of the CDR3: TGTGCCAGCAGCTTGGAGCCAGGGGGAGTGACTGAAGCTTTCTTT. This encodes CASSLEPGGVTEAFF.

The chain joins TRBV19 to TRBJ1-1; D remains unclear. Germline-derived CDR1 and CDR2 are LNHDA and SQIVND (reference sequence). V gave up 7 bases and J gave up 1 base, with 13 bases separating them. This CDR3 contains 14 residues. CDR3 in DNA: TGTGCCAGTATCGATACAGAACGGAACACTGAAGCTTTCTTT. This encodes CASIDTERNTEAFF.

The V gene is TRBV5-4, the J gene TRBJ2-3; tentative D call: TRBD2 (5 bases). V lost 0 bases, J lost 5 bases, and 13 bases lay in between. Per the germline V gene, CDR1 is SGHNT and CDR2 is YYREEE (reference sequence). This CDR3 is built from 15 residues. The CDR3 here is CASSLGSGSGDTQYF. The DNA for the CDR3 is TGTGCCAGCAGCTTGGGATCGGGCAGCGGAGATACGCAGTATTTT. Complete variable domain (other parts from reference TRBV5-4 and TRBJ2-3): ETGVTQSPTHLIKTRGQQVTLRCSSQSGHNTVSWYQQALGQGPQFIFQYYREEENGRGNFPPRFSGLQFPNYSSELNVNALELDDSALYLCASSLGSGSGDTQYFGPGTRLTVL.

The gene calls are TRBV19 and TRBJ2-5, with D tentatively TRBD2 (6 bases). CDR1 LNHDA and CDR2 SQIVND come from the germline V gene (reference sequence). Trimming shortened V by 3 bases and J by 4 bases, and 18 bases separated the two germline ends. The CDR3 has 16 residues. The CDR3 region has the DNA TGTGCCAGTAGTATCGGGTCGGGGGTCAAGGGAGAGACCCAGTACTTC. Amino acids: CASSIGSGVKGETQYF.

The chain recombines TRBV4-3 with TRBJ1-3; 7 bases fit TRBD1. The CDR3 length is 16 residues. J lost 2 bases, V lost 3 bases, and 7 bases had no gene match. The germline gives CDR1 LGHNA, CDR2 YSLEER. The CDR3 region is CASSQLQGLTGNTIYF. CDR3 bases: TGCGCCAGCAGCCAGTTACAGGGGCTAACTGGAAACACCATATATTTT.

The V gene is TRBV7-9, the J gene TRBJ1-6, with 9 bases matching TRBD1. After removal of 5 bases from V and 8 bases from J, the junction contained 4 bases not matched to a gene. Germline loops: CDR1 SEHNR, CDR2 FQNEAQ (reference sequence). This CDR3 contains 14 residues. The CDR3 DNA reads as TGTGCCAGCAGCCTTACAGGGGGCGATTCACCCCTCCACTTT. This translates into CASSLTGGDSPLHF. Complete variable domain (other parts from reference TRBV7-9 and TRBJ1-6): DTGVSQNPRHKITKRGQNVTFRCDPISEHNRLYWYRQTLGQGPEFLTYFQNEAQLEKSRLLSDRFSAERPKGSFSTLEIQRTEQGDSAMYLCASSLTGGDSPLHFGNGTRLTVT.

The chain recombines TRBV19 with TRBJ2-2; 7 nucleotides align to TRBD1. This CDR3 is built from 15 residues. Losses at the gene ends were 1 base for V and 1 base for J; bases not matched to a gene: 0. Germline V gene data show CDR1 as LNHDA and CDR2 as SQIVND (reference sequence). The CDR3 spells CASSIGTGNTGELFF. Written as DNA, the CDR3 is TGTGCCAGTAGTATAGGGACAGGGAACACCGGGGAGCTGTTTTTT.

The chain uses TRBV5-6 and TRBJ2-5; 7 bases match TRBD1. The CDR3 sequence is 12 residues long. Trimming at V came to 6 bases and at J to 5 bases, leaving 4 bases not matched to a gene. CDR1 and CDR2 (germline): SGHDT, YYEEEE. CDR3 protein: CASIIRGETQYF. The CDR3 DNA sequence: TGTGCCAGCATCATCAGGGGGGAGACCCAGTACTTC.

The chain recombines TRBV5-1 with TRBJ2-7; TRBD1 aligns across 10 bases. This CDR3 contains 14 residues. Germline-derived CDR1 and CDR2 are SGHRS and YFSETQ. Trimming removed 4 bases from V and 7 bases from J; junction bases left unmatched: 8. The CDR3 sequence: CASSGGDRGGEQYF. CDR3 DNA: TGCGCCAGCAGCGGAGGGGACAGGGGAGGGGAGCAGTACTTC.

This clone was detected only a few times. This chain joins TRBV14 and TRBJ1-4; no definite D call. The CDR3 consists of 13 residues. Trimming stripped 4 bases from V and 6 bases from J, with 9 bases between. Germline V CDR1 and CDR2: SGHDN, FVKESK. CDR3 sequence (DNA): TGTGCCAGCAGCCTCGGGAATGATGAAAAACTGTTTTTT. Protein product: CASSLGNDEKLFF.

The rearrangement joins TRBV6-5 to TRBJ2-7, with no clear D. Trimming left V 7 bases short and J 7 bases short, with 17 bases between. Germline values: CDR1 MNHEY, CDR2 SVGAGI. The CDR3 has 13 residues. CDR3 sequence reads: CASKQVQFGEQYF. The CDR3 DNA follows: TGTGCCAGCAAACAAGTCCAATTCGGGGAGCAGTACTTC.

This clone was seen only a few times. The rearrangement joins TRBV7-6 to TRBJ1-2; TRBD1 matches at 7 bases. Germline V gene sequence: CDR1 SGHVS, CDR2 FNYEAQ. This CDR3 contains 13 residues. V lost 3 bases, J lost 4 bases, and 2 bases stayed unmatched. As DNA, the CDR3 is TGTGCCAGCAGCTTCTCAGGGGGCTATGGCTACACCTTC. This sequence encodes CASSFSGGYGYTF.

The chain combines TRBV10-2 with TRBJ1-6; D perhaps matches TRBD1 (5 bases). Per the germline V gene, CDR1 is WSHSY and CDR2 is SAAADI. The CDR3 consists of 14 residues. V was trimmed by 6 bases and J by 8 bases, leaving 14 bases between them. The CDR3 nucleotides are TGCGCCAGCAGGCCAGGGACGGGGGATTCACCCCTCCACTTT. Residues: CASRPGTGDSPLHF.

This rearrangement joins TRBV4-3 to TRBJ1-1, with 9 bases lining up with TRBD1. The germline CDR1 and CDR2 sequences are LGHNA and YSLEER. There are 12 residues in the CDR3. The V and J ends lost 9 bases and 5 bases, in that order; junction bases with no gene match: 4. The CDR3 bases are TGCGCCAGGGACAGGGGTCGGACTGAAGCTTTCTTT. As protein: CARDRGRTEAFF.

V and J are TRBV19 and TRBJ2-2; 11 bases are shared with TRBD2. V dropped 2 bases and J dropped 1; count of bases not matched to a gene: 6. The CDR3 is made up of 18 amino acids. The germline V gene has CDR1 LNHDA and CDR2 SQIVND (reference sequence). CDR3 bases: TGTGCCAGTAGTATAAGGGCTAGCGGGGGGCGGAACACCGGGGAGCTGTTTTTT. Its protein is CASSIRASGGRNTGELFF.

This chain links TRBV21-1 with TRBJ2-7; the D call in the table, TRBD1, was not verified against the DNA. TRBV21-1 is shown as a pseudogene. CDR3 length: 14 residues. CDR3 sequence: CASSKDRERNEQYF. For the CDR3, the DNA is TGTGCCAGCAGCAAAGACAGGGAGAGGAACGAGCAGTACTTC.

The chain uses TRBV18 and TRBJ2-2, with TRBD2 matching over 8 bases. Looked up from germline, CDR1 is KGHSH and CDR2 is LQKENI. V was clipped by 7 bases and J by 6 bases; unmatched bases: 4. This CDR3 is 13 amino acids long. In DNA, the CDR3 is TGTGCCAGCTGGACTAGCAGGGCCGGGGAGCTGTTTTTT. Protein sequence: CASWTSRAGELFF. Full variable domain (outside the CDR3, taken from reference TRBV18 and TRBJ2-2): NAGVMQNPRHLVRRRGQEARLRCSPMKGHSHVYWYRQLPEEGLKFMVYLQKENIIDESGMPKERFSAEFPKEGPSILRIQQVVRGDSAAYFCASWTSRAGELFFGEGSRLTVL.